The 10 T cell receptor beta chains presented below share a single source sample, sequenced in a study of vaccination and CD4 T cells after COVID-19 (dated 2022 in TCRdb). Library preparation was by PCR. TCRdb shows the sequencer as Illumina iSeq 100. At the Johns Hopkins FTIC core, DNA from the cultured CD4+ T cells underwent TCR sequencing with the Oncomine TCR Beta short-read assay. In TCRdb, the public reads were trimmed at Q25 with fastp and aligned with MiXCR, with productive beta chains retained. Rows with a matching CDR3 protein are joined into one entry that keeps the most common DNA and genes. The sample has some 6,000 distinct CDR3 sequences on record, roughly 35% of them singletons. The ten most abundant clones make up approximately 30% of the sample. In the paper's terms, the treatment or condition label means: roughly 11-day PBMC culture with coronavirus spike peptide pools or control peptides (ViraFEST assay). CD4+ T cells from unexposed donors were collected before the COVID-19 pandemic (2011-2018).

The antigens these receptors bind are not known. The sample consisted of CD4+ T cells from blood, cultured in vitro. The receptors originated from a human donor in good health.

This clonotype was counted a few times. The V gene is TRBV20-1, the J gene TRBJ1-3; TRBD1 is a possible D gene (5 bases). The V gene's germline CDR1 is DFQATT and CDR2 SNEGSKA (reference sequence). CDR3 length: 16 residues. Between the trimmed V and J ends, which lost 0 bases and 4 bases, there was a span of 16 bases. CDR3 coding DNA: TGCAGTGCTAGAGAGTATGCAGGGCCTTTGGGAAACACCATATATTTT. This sequence encodes CSAREYAGPLGNTIYF.

This rearrangement joins TRBV7-3 to TRBJ2-3, with 8 nucleotides matching TRBD2. Germline CDR1 SGHTA, CDR2 FQGTGA. V was clipped by 5 bases and J by 4 bases; unmatched bases: 11. The CDR3 consists of 16 residues. The CDR3 bases are TGTGCCAGCAGCCCAGGGGTAGCGGGGTCATCAGATACGCAGTATTTT. Protein product: CASSPGVAGSSDTQYF.

CDR3 DNA: TGTGCCAGCAGATCCGGACCGGGCACTGAAGCTTTCTTT. This translates into CASRSGPGTEAFF. The chain links TRBV7-3 to TRBJ1-1; D is undetermined. V dropped 6 bases and J dropped 4 bases, with 12 bases sitting between them. The CDR3 has 13 residues. Germline V CDR1 and CDR2: SGHTA, FQGTGA.

This clonotype was seen once. The chain combines TRBV12-3 or TRBV12-4 with TRBJ1-1; TRBD1 might be the D (6 bases). Trimming took off 6 bases at V and 1 base at J, with 12 bases between the two ends. The CDR3 runs to 14 residues. The CDR3 nucleotides read TGTGCCAGCAGCCTGACAGGTGGGAACACTGAAGCTTTCTTT. Translated, it gives CASSLTGGNTEAFF.

This chain links TRBV12-5 with TRBJ2-5, with D possibly being TRBD1 (6 bases). The CDR3 runs 13 residues. With 0 bases removed from V and 4 bases from J, the gap between germline ends came to 6 bases. Germline CDR1 is LGHNT and CDR2 is FRNRAP. CDR3 in amino acids: CASGLVQGETQYF. CDR3 DNA sequence: TGTGCTAGTGGTTTGGTACAGGGAGAGACCCAGTACTTC.

A single count supports this clonotype. The J gene is TRBJ2-7, the V gene TRBV6-1; no clear D. From germline, CDR1 is MNHNS and CDR2 SASEGT. This CDR3 comprises 13 residues. V dropped 2 bases and J dropped 5 bases, with 10 bases sitting between them. The CDR3 here is CASSEQVENEQYF. The CDR3 region has the DNA TGTGCCAGCAGTGAACAGGTGGAGAACGAGCAGTACTTC.

Only a few counts were recorded for this clonotype. This chain links TRBV20-1 with TRBJ1-2; 9 bases line up with TRBD1. The CDR3 totals 13 residues. V was clipped by 5 bases and J by 2 bases; unmatched bases: 3. Per germline, CDR1 DFQATT and CDR2 SNEGSKA (reference sequence). As DNA, the CDR3 is TGCAGTGCTTCAACAGGGGGCAACTATGGCTACACCTTC. Translation: CSASTGGNYGYTF.

The chain combines TRBV25-1 with TRBJ2-6; D perhaps matches TRBD1 (6 bases). The germline CDR1 and CDR2 sequences are MGHDK and SYGVNS. Trimming took 5 bases from V and 0 from J, leaving 14 bases between them. This CDR3 spans 17 amino acids. The DNA of the CDR3 is TGTGCCAGCAGTCCCCCAATGGGGGCCTCTGGGGCCAACGTCCTGACTTTC. Translating gives CASSPPMGASGANVLTF.

The J gene is TRBJ1-5, the V gene TRBV6-5; D unresolved. The length of the CDR3 is 12 residues. The germline V gene encodes CDR1 MNHEY and CDR2 SVGAGI. V lost 3 bases and J lost 5, with 5 bases in between. CDR3 nucleotide sequence: TGTGCCAGCAGTTATCCAGATCAGCCCCAGCATTTT. Protein: CASSYPDQPQHF.

J is TRBJ1-2 and V is TRBV5-5; D not resolved. Deletions cut 3 bases from V and 4 bases from J, with 13 bases between. CDR1 and CDR2 from the germline V gene are SGHKS and YYEKEE (reference sequence). The CDR3 is 14 amino acids. CDR3 in amino acids: CASSYDGRTYGYTF. Written as DNA, the CDR3 is TGTGCCAGCAGCTATGACGGGCGAACCTATGGCTACACCTTC.